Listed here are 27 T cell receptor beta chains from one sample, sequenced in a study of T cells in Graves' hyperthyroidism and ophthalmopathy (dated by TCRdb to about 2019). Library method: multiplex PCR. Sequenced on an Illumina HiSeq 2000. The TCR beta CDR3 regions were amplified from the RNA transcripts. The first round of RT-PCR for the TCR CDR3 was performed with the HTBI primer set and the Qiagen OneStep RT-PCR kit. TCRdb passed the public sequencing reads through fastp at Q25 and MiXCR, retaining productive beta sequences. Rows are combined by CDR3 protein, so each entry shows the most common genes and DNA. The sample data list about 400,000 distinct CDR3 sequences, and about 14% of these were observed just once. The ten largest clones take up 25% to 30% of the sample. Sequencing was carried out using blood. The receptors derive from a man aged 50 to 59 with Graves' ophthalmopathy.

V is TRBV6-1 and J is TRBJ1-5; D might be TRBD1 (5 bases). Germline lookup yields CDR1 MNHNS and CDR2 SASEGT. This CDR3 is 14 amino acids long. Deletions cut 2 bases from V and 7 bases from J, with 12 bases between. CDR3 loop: CASSENRRGQPQHF. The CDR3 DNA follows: TGTGCCAGCAGTGAAAACAGAAGGGGCCAGCCCCAGCATTTT.

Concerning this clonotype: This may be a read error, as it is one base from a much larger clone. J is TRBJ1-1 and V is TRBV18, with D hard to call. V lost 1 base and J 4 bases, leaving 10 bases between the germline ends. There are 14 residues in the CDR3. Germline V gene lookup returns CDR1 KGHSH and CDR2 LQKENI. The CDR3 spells CASSPQSEPTEAFF. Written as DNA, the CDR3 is TGTGCCAGCTCACCACAGTCCGAACCCACTGAAGCTTTCTTT.

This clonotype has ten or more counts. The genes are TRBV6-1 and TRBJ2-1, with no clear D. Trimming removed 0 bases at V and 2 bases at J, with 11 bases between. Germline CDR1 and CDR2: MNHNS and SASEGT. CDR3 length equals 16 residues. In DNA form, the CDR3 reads TGTGCCAGCAGTGAAGCTTCACACCTCGCCTACAATGAGCAGTTCTTC. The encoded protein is CASSEASHLAYNEQFF.

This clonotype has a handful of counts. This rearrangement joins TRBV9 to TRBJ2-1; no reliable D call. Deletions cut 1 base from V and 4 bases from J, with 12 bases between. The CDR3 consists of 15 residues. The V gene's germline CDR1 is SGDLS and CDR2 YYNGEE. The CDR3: CASSVSVSRYNEQFF. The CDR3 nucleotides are TGTGCCAGCAGCGTAAGTGTTAGCAGATACAATGAGCAGTTCTTC.

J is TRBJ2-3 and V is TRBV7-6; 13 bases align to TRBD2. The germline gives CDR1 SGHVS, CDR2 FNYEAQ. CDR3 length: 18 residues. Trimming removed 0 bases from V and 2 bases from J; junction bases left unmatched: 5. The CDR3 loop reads CASSLALGLAGNTDTQYF. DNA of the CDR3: TGTGCCAGCAGCTTAGCGTTGGGACTAGCGGGGAACACAGATACGCAGTATTTT.

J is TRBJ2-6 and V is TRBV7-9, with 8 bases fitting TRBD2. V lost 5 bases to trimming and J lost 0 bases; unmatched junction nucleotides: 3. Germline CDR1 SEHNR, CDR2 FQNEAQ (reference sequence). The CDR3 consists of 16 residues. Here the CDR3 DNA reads TGTGCCAGCAGCACGGGGACTAGCTCTGGGGCCAACGTCCTGACTTTC. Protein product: CASSTGTSSGANVLTF. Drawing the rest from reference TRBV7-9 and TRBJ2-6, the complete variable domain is DTGVSQNPRHKITKRGQNVTFRCDPISEHNRLYWYRQTLGQGPEFLTYFQNEAQLEKSRLLSDRFSAERPKGSFSTLEIQRTEQGDSAMYLCASSTGTSSGANVLTFGAGSRLTVL.

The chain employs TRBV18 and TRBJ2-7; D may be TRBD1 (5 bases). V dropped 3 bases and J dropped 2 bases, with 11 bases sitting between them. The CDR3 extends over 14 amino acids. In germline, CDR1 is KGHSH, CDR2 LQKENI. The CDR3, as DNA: TGTGCCAGCTCACCTTGGCAGGGTACCTACGAGCAGTACTTC. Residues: CASSPWQGTYEQYF.

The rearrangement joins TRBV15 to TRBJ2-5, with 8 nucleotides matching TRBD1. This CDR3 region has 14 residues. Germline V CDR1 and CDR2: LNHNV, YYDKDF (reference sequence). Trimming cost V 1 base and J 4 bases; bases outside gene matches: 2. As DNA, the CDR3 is TGTGCCACCAGCAGAGGACAGGGGTTAGAGACCCAGTACTTC. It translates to CATSRGQGLETQYF. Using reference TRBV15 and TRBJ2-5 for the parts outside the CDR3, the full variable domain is DAMVIQNPRYQVTQFGKPVTLSCSQTLNHNVMYWYQQKSSQAPKLLFHYYDKDFNNEADTPDNFQSRRPNTSFCFLDIRSPGLGDTAMYLCATSRGQGLETQYFGPGTRLLVL.

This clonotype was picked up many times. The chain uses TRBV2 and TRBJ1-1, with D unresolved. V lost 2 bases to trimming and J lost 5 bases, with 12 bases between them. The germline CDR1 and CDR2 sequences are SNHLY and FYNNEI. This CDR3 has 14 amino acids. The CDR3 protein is CASSEFRGRTEAFF. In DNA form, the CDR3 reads TGTGCCAGCAGTGAATTCCGGGGTAGGACTGAAGCTTTCTTT.

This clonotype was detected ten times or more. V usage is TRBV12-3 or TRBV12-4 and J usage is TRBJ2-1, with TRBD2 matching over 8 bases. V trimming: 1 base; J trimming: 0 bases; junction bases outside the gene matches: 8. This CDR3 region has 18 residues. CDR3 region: CASSLDLPSGSSYNEQFF. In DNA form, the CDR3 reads TGTGCCAGCAGTTTAGATTTGCCTAGCGGGTCCTCCTACAATGAGCAGTTCTTC.

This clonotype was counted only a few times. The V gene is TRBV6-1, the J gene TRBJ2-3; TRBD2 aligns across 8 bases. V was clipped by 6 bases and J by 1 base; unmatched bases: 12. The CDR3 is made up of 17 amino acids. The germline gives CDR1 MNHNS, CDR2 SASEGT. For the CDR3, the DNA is TGTGCCAGCAGGCCCGGAGCTGTCGGGAGGGGCACAGATACGCAGTATTTT. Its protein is CASRPGAVGRGTDTQYF.

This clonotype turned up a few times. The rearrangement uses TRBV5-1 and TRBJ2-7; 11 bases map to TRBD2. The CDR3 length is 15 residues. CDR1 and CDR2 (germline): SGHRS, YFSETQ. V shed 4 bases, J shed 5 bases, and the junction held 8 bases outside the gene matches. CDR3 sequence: CASSILAGEYNEQYF. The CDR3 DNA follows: TGCGCCAGCAGCATACTAGCGGGAGAATATAACGAGCAGTACTTC.

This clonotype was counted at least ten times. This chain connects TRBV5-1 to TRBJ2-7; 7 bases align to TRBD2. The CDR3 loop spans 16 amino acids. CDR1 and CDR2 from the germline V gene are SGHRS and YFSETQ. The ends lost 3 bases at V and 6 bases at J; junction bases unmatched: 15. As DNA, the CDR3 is TGCGCCAGCAGCTGGGGAAGCGGGGCCAGAGATATCGAGCAGTACTTC. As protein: CASSWGSGARDIEQYF. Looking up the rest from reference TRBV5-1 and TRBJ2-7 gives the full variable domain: KAGVTQTPRYLIKTRGQQVTLSCSPISGHRSVSWYQQTPGQGLQFLFEYFSETQRNKGNFPGRFSGRQFSNSRSEMNVSTLELGDSALYLCASSWGSGARDIEQYFGPGTRLTVT.

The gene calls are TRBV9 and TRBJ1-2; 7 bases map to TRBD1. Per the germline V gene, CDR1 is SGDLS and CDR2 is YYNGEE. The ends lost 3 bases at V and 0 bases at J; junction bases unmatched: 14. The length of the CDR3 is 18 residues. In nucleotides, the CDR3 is TGTGCCAGCAGCGAAAGACAGGGAACTATCCGGGCTAACTATGGCTACACCTTC. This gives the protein CASSERQGTIRANYGYTF.

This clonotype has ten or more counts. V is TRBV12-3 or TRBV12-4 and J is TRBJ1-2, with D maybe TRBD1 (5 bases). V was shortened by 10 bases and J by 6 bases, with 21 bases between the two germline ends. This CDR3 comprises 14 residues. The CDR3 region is CATPALGGDDGYTF. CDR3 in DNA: TGTGCCACCCCAGCCCTCGGGGGGGATGATGGCTACACCTTC.

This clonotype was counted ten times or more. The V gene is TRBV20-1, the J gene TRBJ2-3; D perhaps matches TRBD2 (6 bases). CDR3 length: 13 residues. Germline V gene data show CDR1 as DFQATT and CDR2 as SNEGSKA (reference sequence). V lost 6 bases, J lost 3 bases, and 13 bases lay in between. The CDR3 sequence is CSAGPLATDTQYF. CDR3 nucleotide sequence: TGCAGTGCCGGGCCCCTAGCGACAGATACGCAGTATTTT.

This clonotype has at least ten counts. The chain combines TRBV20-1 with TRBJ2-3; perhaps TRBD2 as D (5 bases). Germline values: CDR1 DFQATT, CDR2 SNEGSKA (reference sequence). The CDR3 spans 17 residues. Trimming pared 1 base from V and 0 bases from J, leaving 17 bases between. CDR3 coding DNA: TGCAGTGCTAGAGGGGTCGGTGGCGGGCGTAGCACAGATACGCAGTATTTT. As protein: CSARGVGGGRSTDTQYF.

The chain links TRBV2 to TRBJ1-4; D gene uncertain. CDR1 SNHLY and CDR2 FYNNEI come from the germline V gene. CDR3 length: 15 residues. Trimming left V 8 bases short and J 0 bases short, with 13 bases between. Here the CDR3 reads CASRALGTTNEKLFF. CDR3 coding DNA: TGTGCCAGCCGGGCCCTAGGGACAACTAATGAAAAACTGTTTTTT.

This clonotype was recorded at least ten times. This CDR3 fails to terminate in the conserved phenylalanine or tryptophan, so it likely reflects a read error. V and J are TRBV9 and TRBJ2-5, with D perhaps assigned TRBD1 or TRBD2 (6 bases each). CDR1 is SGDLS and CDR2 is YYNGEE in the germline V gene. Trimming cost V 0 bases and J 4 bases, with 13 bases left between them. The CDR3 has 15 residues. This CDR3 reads CASSVEDRRGETQYL. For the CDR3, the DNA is TGTGCCAGCAGCGTAGAAGACAGGAGGGGAGAGACCCAGTACCTC.

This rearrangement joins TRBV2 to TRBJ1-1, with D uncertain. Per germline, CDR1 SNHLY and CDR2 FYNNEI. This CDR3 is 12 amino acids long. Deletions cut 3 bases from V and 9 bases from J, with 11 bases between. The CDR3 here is CASSDTRTQAFF. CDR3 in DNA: TGTGCCAGCAGTGACACACGGACCCAAGCTTTCTTT.

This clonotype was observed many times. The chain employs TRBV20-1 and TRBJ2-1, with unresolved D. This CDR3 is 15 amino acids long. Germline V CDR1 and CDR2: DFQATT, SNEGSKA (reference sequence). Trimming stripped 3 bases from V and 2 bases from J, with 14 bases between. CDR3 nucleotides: TGCAGTGCTAGTCACGCACCGAGGACCTACAATGAGCAGTTCTTC. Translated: CSASHAPRTYNEQFF.

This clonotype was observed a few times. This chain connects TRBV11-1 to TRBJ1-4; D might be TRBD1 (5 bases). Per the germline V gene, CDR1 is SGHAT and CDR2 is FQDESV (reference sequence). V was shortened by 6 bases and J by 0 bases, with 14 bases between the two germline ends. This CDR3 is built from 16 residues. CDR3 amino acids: CASSSGTFATNEKLFF. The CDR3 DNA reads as TGTGCCAGCAGTTCGGGGACTTTTGCAACTAATGAAAAACTGTTTTTT. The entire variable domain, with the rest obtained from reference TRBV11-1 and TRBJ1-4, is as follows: EAEVAQSPRYKITEKSQAVAFWCDPISGHATLYWYRQILGQGPELLVQFQDESVVDDSQLPKDRFSAERLKGVDSTLKIQPAELGDSAMYLCASSSGTFATNEKLFFGSGTQLSVL.

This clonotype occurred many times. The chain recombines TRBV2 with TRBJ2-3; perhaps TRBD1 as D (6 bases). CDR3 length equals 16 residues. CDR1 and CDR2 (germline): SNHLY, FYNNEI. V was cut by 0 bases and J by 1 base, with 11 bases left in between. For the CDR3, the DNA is TGTGCCAGCAGTGAAGCGGGGGCAGGGGGCACAGATACGCAGTATTTT. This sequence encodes CASSEAGAGGTDTQYF.

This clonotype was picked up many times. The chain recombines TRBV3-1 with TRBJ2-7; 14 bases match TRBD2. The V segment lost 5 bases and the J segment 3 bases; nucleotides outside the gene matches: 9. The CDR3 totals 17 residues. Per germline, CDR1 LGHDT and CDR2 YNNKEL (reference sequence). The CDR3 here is CASSKQTSGRAYYEQYF. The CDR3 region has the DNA TGTGCCAGCAGCAAACAGACTAGCGGGAGGGCATACTACGAGCAGTACTTC.

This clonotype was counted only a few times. CDR3 in amino acids: CATSKSWVTEAFF. The CDR3 DNA reads TGTGCCACAAGTAAATCATGGGTCACTGAAGCTTTCTTT. The V call is TRBV19, the J call TRBJ1-1, with D unresolved. The CDR3 has 13 residues. Between the trimmed V and J ends, which lost 10 bases and 4 bases, there was a span of 16 bases. The germline V gene encodes CDR1 LNHDA and CDR2 SQIVND (reference sequence). Based on the CDR3 plus reference TRBV19 and TRBJ1-1, the full variable domain is DGGITQSPKYLFRKEGQNVTLSCEQNLNHDAMYWYRQDPGQGLRLIYYSQIVNDFQKGDIAEGYSVSREKKESFPLTVTSAQKNPTAFYLCATSKSWVTEAFFGQGTRLTVV.

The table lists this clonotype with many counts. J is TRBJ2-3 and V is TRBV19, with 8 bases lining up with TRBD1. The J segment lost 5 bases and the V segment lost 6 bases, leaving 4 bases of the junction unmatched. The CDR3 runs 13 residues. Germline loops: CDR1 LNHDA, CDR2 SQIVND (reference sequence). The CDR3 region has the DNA TGTGCCAGTAGCGGACAGGGCGGAGATACGCAGTATTTT. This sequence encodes CASSGQGGDTQYF.

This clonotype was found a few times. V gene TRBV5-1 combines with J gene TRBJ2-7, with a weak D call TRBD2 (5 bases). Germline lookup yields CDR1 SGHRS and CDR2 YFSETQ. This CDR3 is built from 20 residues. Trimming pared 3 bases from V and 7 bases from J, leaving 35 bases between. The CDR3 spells CASSSENRGLVVSPLFEQYF. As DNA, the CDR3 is TGCGCCAGCAGCTCGGAAAACAGAGGACTGGTGGTCTCCCCCTTATTTGAGCAGTACTTC.